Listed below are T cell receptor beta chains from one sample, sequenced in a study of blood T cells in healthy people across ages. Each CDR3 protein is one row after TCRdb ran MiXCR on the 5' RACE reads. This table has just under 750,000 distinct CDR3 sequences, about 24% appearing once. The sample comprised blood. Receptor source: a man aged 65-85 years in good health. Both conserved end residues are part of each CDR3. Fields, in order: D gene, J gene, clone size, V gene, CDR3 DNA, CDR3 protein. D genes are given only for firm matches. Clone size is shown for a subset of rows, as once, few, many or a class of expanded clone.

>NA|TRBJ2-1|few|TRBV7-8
TGTGCCAGCAGCGTAGCGGCCACCTACAATGAGCAGTTCTTC
CASSVAATYNEQFF
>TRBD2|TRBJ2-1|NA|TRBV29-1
TGCAGCGTGCTCCCATCTAGGACTAGCGGAATTAATGAGCAGTTCTTC
CSVLPSRTSGINEQFF
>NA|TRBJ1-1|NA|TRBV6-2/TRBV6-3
TGTGCCAGCAGGCCGGGACACTGGAACACTGAAGCTTTCTTT
CASRPGHWNTEAFF
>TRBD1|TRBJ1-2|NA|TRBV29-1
TGCAGCGTTGCGGACAGGGGGGGACGTGGCTACACCTTC
CSVADRGGRGYTF
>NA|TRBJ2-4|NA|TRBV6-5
TGTGCCAGCAGTCCCAACTCTATCGGGGACATTCAGTACTTC
CASSPNSIGDIQYF
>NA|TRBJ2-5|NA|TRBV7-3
TGTGCCAGCAGCTTAGCCGGGACATACCAAGAGACCCAGTACTTC
CASSLAGTYQETQYF
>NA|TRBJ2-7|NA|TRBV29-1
TGCAGCGTCGCCGTGGGGGGAGGCTCCTACGAGCAGTACTTC
CSVAVGGGSYEQYF
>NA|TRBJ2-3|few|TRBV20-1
TGCAGTGCTAGAGATCGTGGGGCGAATCCCGGTACGCAGTATTTT
CSARDRGANPGTQYF
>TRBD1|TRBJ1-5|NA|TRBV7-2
TGTGCCAGCAGCGCACGGACAGGGGATCAGCCCCAGCATTTT
CASSARTGDQPQHF
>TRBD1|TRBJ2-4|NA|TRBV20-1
TGCAGTGCTACCTACCTAGGGGGCGCAACCAAAAACATTCAGTACTTC
CSATYLGGATKNIQYF
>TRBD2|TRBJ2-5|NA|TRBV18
TGTGCCAGCTCACCGAGAGGGACTAAAGAGACCCAGTACTTC
CASSPRGTKETQYF
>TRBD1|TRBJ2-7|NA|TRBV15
TGTGCCACCAGCCGTACAAGGGACAGCTACTACGAGCAGTACTTC
CATSRTRDSYYEQYF
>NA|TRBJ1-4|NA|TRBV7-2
TGTGCCAGCAGCTTAGGTGTAAACGGAAAACTGTTTTTT
CASSLGVNGKLFF
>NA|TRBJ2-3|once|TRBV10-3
TGTGCCATCAGTGACCCTATGGACCGAATAACAGATACGCAGTATTTT
CAISDPMDRITDTQYF
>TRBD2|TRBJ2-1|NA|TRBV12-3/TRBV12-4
TGTGCCAGCAGGCGGACTAGCGGGGGGGTCGATGAGCAGTTCTTC
CASRRTSGGVDEQFF
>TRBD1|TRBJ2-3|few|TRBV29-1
TGCAGCGTTGAAGCGACAGGGGGGCCGGATACGCAGTATTTT
CSVEATGGPDTQYF
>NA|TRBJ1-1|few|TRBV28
TGTGCCAGCGGGTACGGGGGATACACTGAAGCCTTCTTT
CASGYGGYTEAFF
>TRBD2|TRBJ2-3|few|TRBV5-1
TGCGCCAGCAGCTTGGCCGGGACTAGCGTTGCAGATACGCAGTATTTT
CASSLAGTSVADTQYF
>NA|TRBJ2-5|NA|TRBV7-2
TGTGCCAGCAGCTCCTACTGGGGGACCCAGTACTTC
CASSSYWGTQYF